This is a list of T cell receptor beta chains from one sample in a study of blood T cell repertoires in COVID-19. Generated by immunoSEQ multiplex PCR, the TCRdb table keeps only in-frame clones and is missing some. Of 120,000 or so clones in the sample, approximately 83% are singletons; the top ten hold about 6.2%. Input material: peripheral blood. The receptor set was obtained from an elderly man with active or convalescent COVID-19. Both conserved end residues are part of each CDR3. The D gene is left open where the match is weak. Only some rows state a clone size, as once, few, many or a class for expanded clones.

-,-,TRBV5-6,TRBJ2-7,TGTGCCAGCAGCTCCAGGGGAGCCGGTTTTTCTCTCCACCACGAGCAGTACTTC,CASSSRGAGFSLHHEQYF
-,-,TRBV3-1/TRBV3-2,TRBJ2-3,TGTGCCAGCAGTCTTACTAGAGATACGCAGTATTTT,CASSLTRDTQYF
-,-,TRBV28,TRBJ1-5,TGTGCCAGCAGTTCCCGTCGAGACAGCCCCAATCAGCCCCAGCATTTT,CASSSRRDSPNQPQHF
-,TRBD1,TRBV5-8,TRBJ1-6,TGTGCCAGCAGCCCACTTAGGACAGGGGGTAATTCACCCCTCCACTTT,CASSPLRTGGNSPLHF
-,-,TRBV5-1,TRBJ2-3,TGCGCCAGCAGCTTGGAGGAGGGAACAGATACGCAGTATTTT,CASSLEEGTDTQYF
-,TRBD1,TRBV7-3,TRBJ2-3,TGTGCCAGCAGCAAACAGGGGGTGGTCACAGATACGCAGTATTTT,CASSKQGVVTDTQYF
once,TRBD1,TRBV10-2,TRBJ1-1,TGCGCCAGCAGTGATGGGGACAGGGGGCTGGTAGACACTGAAGCTTTCTTT,CASSDGDRGLVDTEAFF
-,TRBD1,TRBV18,TRBJ1-6,TGTGCCAGCTCGAGACAGGGGAGAGGGAATTCACCCCTCCACTTT,CASSRQGRGNSPLHF
-,TRBD2,TRBV11-3,TRBJ2-1,TGTGCCAGCAGCTTAGATACTAGCGGGACATACAATGAGCAGTTCTTC,CASSLDTSGTYNEQFF
-,TRBD2,TRBV4-1,TRBJ2-5,TGCGCCAGCAGCCCCCGACTAGCGGGCCAAGAGACCCAGTACTTC,CASSPRLAGQETQYF
once,-,TRBV5-1,TRBJ2-1,TGCGCCAGCAGCGATATACGATCACAGGGCGGTGAGCAGTTCTTC,CASSDIRSQGGEQFF
-,-,TRBV5-6,TRBJ1-2,TGTGCCAGCAGCTTCCTTACAGGCCCCTATGGCTACACCTTC,CASSFLTGPYGYTF
-,TRBD1,TRBV9,TRBJ1-3,TGTGCCAGCAGCGTGGGGATTCAAACCCAGGGGACAGGAGGAAACACCATATATTTT,CASSVGIQTQGTGGNTIYF
-,TRBD1,TRBV19,TRBJ1-5,TGTGCCAGTATTCCGGGAGGGGGCGAGATGATGAATAGCAATCAGCCCCAGCATTTT,CASIPGGGEMMNSNQPQHF
once,-,TRBV5-1,TRBJ2-1,TGCGCCAGCAGCTTGGCCCAGGGTAGGACTGAGCAGTTCTTC,CASSLAQGRTEQFF
-,TRBD1,TRBV30,TRBJ2-2,TGTGCCTGGAGTCTGACAGGGATAACCGGGGAGCTGTTTTTT,CAWSLTGITGELFF
-,-,TRBV5-1,TRBJ2-3,TGCGCCAGCAGCTTTGGCCACAGTAAGGTCACAGATACGCAGTATTTT,CASSFGHSKVTDTQYF
-,-,TRBV6-6,TRBJ2-1,TGTGCCAGCTTGGGGACATCCTACAATGAGCAGTTCTTC,CASLGTSYNEQFF
few,-,TRBV7-8,TRBJ2-7,TGTGCCAGCAGCTCGGACAGTTCCTACGAGCAGTACTTC,CASSSDSSYEQYF
-,-,TRBV19,TRBJ1-4,TGTGCCAGTAGTATAGAGGGGGCAGGACGGTATGAAAAACTGTTTTTT,CASSIEGAGRYEKLFF
-,TRBD2,TRBV7-8,TRBJ2-5,TGTGCCAGCAGCTTAAATCGACTAGCGGGCCGAAAAACCCAAGAGACCCAGTACTTC,CASSLNRLAGRKTQETQYF
few,-,TRBV19,TRBJ2-7,TGTGCCAGTAGTATAGGGGCGCCAGGGACCTACGAGCAGTACTTC,CASSIGAPGTYEQYF
-,TRBD1,TRBV2,TRBJ1-5,TGTGCCAGCAGTGAGAACAGGGGGCTCAGCAATCAGCCCCAGCATTTT,CASSENRGLSNQPQHF
once,-,TRBV21-1,TRBJ2-7,TGTGCCAGCAGCAAAACCTACCTCGGGACAGGAGACCACGAGCAGTACTTC,CASSKTYLGTGDHEQYF
-,TRBD1,TRBV5-1,TRBJ2-3,TGCGCCAGCAGCTTGGAGGGGACAGCTGCAGATACGCAGTATTTT,CASSLEGTAADTQYF